The rows below give T cell receptor beta chains drawn from one sample of a study of radiation and T cells in renal cell carcinoma. Only in-frame clones appear in the TCRdb table, and some are missing; sequencing was by immunoSEQ multiplex PCR. This table has 70,000 to 100,000 clones, 86% appearing once. The input for sequencing was blood, taken from a patient whose treatment included radiotherapy and nephrectomy. The receptors were sampled from a woman aged 50 to 65 with renal cell carcinoma. Both conserved end residues are part of each CDR3. Fields, in order: D gene, clone size, V gene, J gene, CDR3 DNA, CDR3 protein. The D gene is left open where the match is weak. Size tells how often a clone was seen (once, few, many) or the class of an expanded clone, and some rows leave it out.

TRBD2	.	TRBV6-1	TRBJ2-1	TGTGCCAGCCGCGGGGCGGGAGGGGATGAGCAGTTCTTC	CASRGAGGDEQFF
.	.	TRBV28	TRBJ1-5	TGTGCCAGCAGTTTAGGTCGGCAGCCCCAGCATTTT	CASSLGRQPQHF
.	few	TRBV4-2	TRBJ1-5	TGTGCCAGCAGCCAAGCTCCGGCAGACACCAGCAATCAGCCCCAGCATTTT	CASSQAPADTSNQPQHF
.	.	TRBV5-1	TRBJ2-7	TGCGCCAGCAGCTTGATCGCCGATTCCTACGAGCAGTACTTC	CASSLIADSYEQYF
.	.	TRBV7-2	TRBJ1-6	TGTGCCAGCAGCCCCGGACTGATGAATTCACCCCTCCACTTT	CASSPGLMNSPLHF
.	.	TRBV5-1	TRBJ2-7	TGCGCCAGCAGCTGGGGACCGCCGAGCTCCTACGAGCAGTACTTC	CASSWGPPSSYEQYF
.	.	TRBV7-9	TRBJ2-7	TGTGCCAGCAGCTTAAACAGGGATGGGGAGCAGTACTTC	CASSLNRDGEQYF
.	.	TRBV5-1	TRBJ1-2	TGCGCCAGCAGCTTGGAGGCAGACAACTATGGCTACACCTTC	CASSLEADNYGYTF
TRBD1	.	TRBV9	TRBJ1-3	TGTGCCAGCAGTGTACAGGGGTTCGCTGGAAACACCATATATTTT	CASSVQGFAGNTIYF
TRBD2	.	TRBV4-2	TRBJ2-1	TGTGCCAGCAGCCAGAGCGGGGGAAATGAGCAGTTCTTC	CASSQSGGNEQFF
.	.	TRBV7-2	TRBJ1-5	TGTGCCAGCAGCGAGACGGGTCAGCCCCAGCATTTT	CASSETGQPQHF
TRBD2	.	TRBV28	TRBJ2-3	TGTGCCAGCAGTTCCCCCCTACTAGCGGGGAGCACAGATACGCAGTATTTT	CASSSPLLAGSTDTQYF
.	.	TRBV7-2	TRBJ2-3	TGTGCCAGCAGCTTTAGGGGGAGCACAGATACGCAGTATTTT	CASSFRGSTDTQYF